The present entry profiles one T cell receptor (beta chain) with its context. These data come from a study of T-cell memory formation after mild COVID-19. TCRdb re-analysed the 5' RACE reads in MiXCR, keeping a single row per CDR3 protein. The table includes more than 120,000 distinct CDR3 sequences, about 19% detected once. Looked up from germline, CDR1 is MGHDK and CDR2 is SYGVNS. V was shortened by 5 bases and J by 6 bases, with 19 bases between the two germline ends. The length of the CDR3 is 15 residues. This chain joins TRBV25-1 and TRBJ1-1; TRBD1 might be the D (5 bases). The receptor was derived from an adult woman who had mild COVID-19 (a few samples of this study predate the infection). Cell type and time point are not known. Sequenced material: PBMCs or a T cell subset sorted from them (not recorded which). DNA for the CDR3: TGTGCCAGCAGTCCACGAGGCCCGACGGGGGCTGAAGCTTTCTTT. It yields the protein CASSPRGPTGAEAFF.